Sequencing of this TCR beta chain was carried out in a study of blood T cell repertoires in COVID-19. On the study more broadly: Donors in the United States, Italy and Spain gave samples during acute or convalescent COVID-19. In each case, the material was cDNA or gDNA derived from T cells, B-cell-depleted T cells, or PBMCs.

Methods used by the authors: Reference gene primers were amplified, and this amplification served to estimate nucleated cell counts. TCRdb keeps only in-frame clones here, not all; method: immunoSEQ multiplex PCR. From that table come the V and J calls and clone size; the DNA was used to work out D and trimming. This table holds roughly 200,000 clones, approximately 85% found once. CDR3 length: 16 residues. Germline V gives CDR1 SGDLS, CDR2 YYNGEE. The ends lost 2 bases at V and 5 bases at J; junction bases unmatched: 5. Sequencing input: peripheral blood. The clonotype originates from a woman aged 55-69 years with acute or convalescent COVID-19. V is TRBV9 and J is TRBJ2-3; 13 bases line up with TRBD2. For the CDR3, the DNA is TGTGCCAGCAGCGTCGGGAGACTAGCGGGAGGAGATACGCAGTATTTT. Its protein product is CASSVGRLAGGDTQYF.